This TCR beta chain appears in the sequencing data of a study of T cells in localized non-small cell lung cancer. Study outcomes and limitations: Measurement of T cell clonality placed uninvolved adjacent lung highest, above the level in tumor. Heterogeneity cannot be ruled out, as sequencing used one tumor region only. Adjacent lung was found to contain a median about 62 of the top 100 tumor clones.

The CDR3 runs 15 residues. Germline assignment: CDR1 SGDLS and CDR2 YYNGEE. The ends lost 5 bases at V and 4 bases at J; junction bases unmatched: 9. Lung adjacent to the tumor, free of atypia, was sampled at least 2 cm from its margin. This clone was counted only a few times. Antigen unknown. Produced via immunoSEQ multiplex PCR; TCRdb's table is partial and in-frame only. The sample carries about 1,200 clones, 34% recorded once. This specimen was normal lung tissue next to the tumor, taken before any cancer treatment. The sequence was obtained from a male donor at least 60 years old with stage I squamous cell lung carcinoma. The genes are TRBV9 and TRBJ2-3; 8 bases line up with TRBD2. The CDR3 sequence is CASSSGTSGSDTQYF. In DNA, the CDR3 is TGTGCCAGCAGTTCCGGGACTAGTGGTTCAGATACGCAGTATTTT. Supplemented by reference TRBV9 and TRBJ2-3, the full variable domain reads DSGVTQTPKHLITATGQRVTLRCSPRSGDLSVYWYQQSLDQGLQFLIQYYNGEERAKGNILERFSAQQFPDLHSELNLSSLELGDSALYFCASSSGTSGSDTQYFGPGTRLTVL.